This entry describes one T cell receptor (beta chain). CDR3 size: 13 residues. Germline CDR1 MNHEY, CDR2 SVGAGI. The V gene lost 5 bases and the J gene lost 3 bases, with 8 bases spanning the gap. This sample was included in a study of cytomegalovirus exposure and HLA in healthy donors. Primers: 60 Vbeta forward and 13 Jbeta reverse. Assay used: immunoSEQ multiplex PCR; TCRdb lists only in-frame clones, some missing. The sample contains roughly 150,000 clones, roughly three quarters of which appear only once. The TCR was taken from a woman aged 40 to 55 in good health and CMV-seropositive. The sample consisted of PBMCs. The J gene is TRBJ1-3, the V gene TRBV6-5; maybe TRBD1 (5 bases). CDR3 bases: TGTGCCAGCAGTAAAGGGGTTGGAAACACCATATATTTT. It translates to CASSKGVGNTIYF.